Detailed here is one T cell receptor (beta chain). This specimen comes from a study of CD8 T cells in Susac syndrome. From blood CD8+ and CD4+ T cells, the TCR beta chain was sequenced. Germline CDR1 reads MNHEY; CDR2 reads SVGEGT. V lost 6 bases and J lost 8; bases outside the gene matches: 7. The length of the CDR3 is 13 residues. An amount of RNA that ranged from roughly 0.5 to 1 ug was reverse transcribed with random hexamers. With immunoSEQ multiplex PCR, TCR beta CDR3 was amplified across 54 Vbeta and 13 Jbeta. TCRdb reanalysed the immunoSEQ multiplex PCR reads using MiXCR and keeps one entry per CDR3 protein. The profile covers a few hundred thousand distinct CDR3 sequences, with about 85% appearing a single time and around 0.12% taken by the ten largest.

The V and J genes are TRBV6-2 or TRBV6-3 and TRBJ1-2; 9 bases align to TRBD1. The sequenced sample was CD8+ T cells from PBMCs. The clonotype originates from a human donor with multiple sclerosis. DNA for the CDR3: TGTGCCAGCAGCCGCCGGGACAGGGACGGCTACACCTTC. Protein: CASSRRDRDGYTF.